This T cell receptor beta chain stems from a study of T cell changes during pregnancy in multiple sclerosis. The method was immunoSEQ multiplex PCR; TCRdb's version includes in-frame clones alone and lacks a portion of them. There are roughly 76,000 clones in the sample; around 90% occur only once, and just under 0.3% lies in the top ten. Unmatched junction bases numbered 8, after V lost 3 bases and J lost 4 bases. The length of the CDR3 is 15 residues. CDR1 is SGDLS and CDR2 is YYNGEE in the germline V gene. The input for sequencing was CD4+ T cells from peripheral blood mononuclear cells, taken after pregnancy. The TCR comes from a female donor with multiple sclerosis, enrolled in a pregnancy study. The chain couples TRBV9 to TRBJ2-7; 9 bases fit TRBD1. The CDR3 DNA follows: TGTGCCAGCAGCGCTGCCGGGACAGGGAAATACGAGCAGTACTTC. This codes for CASSAAGTGKYEQYF. Variable domain in full (rest from reference TRBV9 and TRBJ2-7): DSGVTQTPKHLITATGQRVTLRCSPRSGDLSVYWYQQSLDQGLQFLIQYYNGEERAKGNILERFSAQQFPDLHSELNLSSLELGDSALYFCASSAAGTGKYEQYFGPGTRLTVT.